This T cell receptor (beta chain) was profiled in a study of shared clonotypes between healthy human individuals. A note on this clone: The antigen remains unidentified. The sample contains more than one DNA sequence encoding this CDR3.

Regarding the study as a whole: Exclusively blood specimens were collected; tissue repertoires likely differ.

CD8 cells regarded as naive lacked CD45RO, were positively chosen for CCR7, and omitted terminally differentiated effector memory CD45RA+ cells. Nashville, Tennessee was home to all donors, who were Caucasian adults. Germline CDR1 MNHEY, CDR2 SMNVEV (reference sequence). V lost 4 bases and J lost 2; bases outside the gene matches: 4. This CDR3 spans 14 amino acids. Several immunoSEQ 96-well plates shared each subset's DNA, each plate a replicate. Data came from immunoSEQ multiplex PCR; TCRdb stores just in-frame clones and leaves some out. Of around 640,000 clones detected, about 95% appear once; the ten largest clones hold 0.11%.

The V and J genes are TRBV27 and TRBJ2-7; 8 bases line up with TRBD1. Sequenced input: naive CD8+ T cells sorted from blood. The receptor's source is a woman in her twenties or thirties in good health. CDR3 region: CASSSTGVTYEQYF. Written as DNA, the CDR3 is TGTGCCAGCAGTTCGACAGGGGTTACCTACGAGCAGTACTTC.